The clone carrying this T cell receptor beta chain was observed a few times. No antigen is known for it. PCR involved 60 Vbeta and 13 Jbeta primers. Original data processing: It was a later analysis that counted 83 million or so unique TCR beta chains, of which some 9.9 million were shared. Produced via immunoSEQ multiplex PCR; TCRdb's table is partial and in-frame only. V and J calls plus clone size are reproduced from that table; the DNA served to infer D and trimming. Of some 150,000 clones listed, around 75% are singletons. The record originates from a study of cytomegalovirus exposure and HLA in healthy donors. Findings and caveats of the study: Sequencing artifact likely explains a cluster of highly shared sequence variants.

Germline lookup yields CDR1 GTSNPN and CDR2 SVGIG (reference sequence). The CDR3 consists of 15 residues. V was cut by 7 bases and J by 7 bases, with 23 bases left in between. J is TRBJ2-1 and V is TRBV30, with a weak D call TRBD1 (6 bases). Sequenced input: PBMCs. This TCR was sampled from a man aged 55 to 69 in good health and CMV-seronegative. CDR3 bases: TGTGCCTCACAAATACCCCCCAATCAGGGGAATGAGCAGTTCTTC. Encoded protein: CASQIPPNQGNEQFF.